This passage covers 7 T cell receptor beta chains from one sample sequenced in a study of PD-1 blockade in classical Hodgkin lymphoma. Time point noted: cycle 4 day 1 (C4D1), after less than 7 weeks of nivolumab. Following autologous stem cell transplantation, relapse occurred in every patient, and exposure to brentuximab vedotin varied. Generated by immunoSEQ multiplex PCR, the TCRdb table keeps only in-frame clones and is missing some. In the table there are 45,000 to 55,000 clones, about 75% of which are singletons. The sample was peripheral blood mononuclear cells (PBMCs), taken before the fourth cycle of nivolumab. The source of these receptors is a human donor with classical Hodgkin lymphoma.

This clone was seen many times. The V and J genes are TRBV27 and TRBJ1-5; tentatively, D is TRBD1 (5 bases). The CDR3 runs 15 residues. V was pared by 3 bases and J by 0 bases, with 9 bases between. Germline assignment: CDR1 MNHEY and CDR2 SMNVEV (reference sequence). The CDR3 sequence: CASSFGGGSNQPQHF. DNA for the CDR3: TGTGCCAGCAGTTTCGGGGGGGGTAGCAATCAGCCCCAGCATTTT.

This clone was counted between two and nine times. The chain carries TRBV28 and TRBJ1-1, with 8 bases lining up with TRBD1. Germline CDR1 and CDR2: MDHEN and SYDVKM. The CDR3 runs to 14 residues. J lost 4 bases, V lost 7 bases, and 8 bases had no gene match. The DNA for the CDR3 is TGTGCCAGCATTTCGACAGGGGAAAGCACTGAAGCTTTCTTT. Translated, it gives CASISTGESTEAFF.

The chain is built from TRBV11-3 and TRBJ1-1; no clear D. In germline, CDR1 is SGHNT, CDR2 YENEEA. The CDR3 loop spans 13 amino acids. V was trimmed by 3 bases and J by 0 bases, leaving 5 bases between them. The CDR3 sequence is CASSFDLNTEAFF. The CDR3 DNA reads as TGTGCCAGCAGCTTCGACTTGAACACTGAAGCTTTCTTT. Full variable domain (rest looked up from reference TRBV11-3 and TRBJ1-1): EAGVVQSPRYKIIEKKQPVAFWCNPISGHNTLYWYLQNLGQGPELLIRYENEEAVDDSQLPKDRFSAERLKGVDSTLKIQPAELGDSAVYLCASSFDLNTEAFFGQGTRLTVV.

J is TRBJ2-2 and V is TRBV19; D gene ambiguous. Germline assignment: CDR1 LNHDA and CDR2 SQIVND (reference sequence). The CDR3 loop spans 11 amino acids. Between the trimmed V and J ends, which lost 5 bases and 13 bases, there was a span of 11 bases. The CDR3 nucleotides are TGTGCCAGTAGTTACAGCAGACGGCTGTTTTTT. Amino acids: CASSYSRRLFF.

This chain uses TRBV4-1 with TRBJ1-2; no clear D gene. The CDR3 has 16 residues. V was shortened by 0 bases and J by 1 base, with 12 bases between the two germline ends. The germline gives CDR1 MGHRA, CDR2 YSYEKL. CDR3 sequence (DNA): TGCGCCAGCAGCCAAGAAAGGGCGCTGGGTAACTATGGCTACACCTTC. Translating it yields CASSQERALGNYGYTF.

The chain is built from TRBV28 and TRBJ2-2, with D perhaps matching TRBD1 or TRBD2 (6 bases each). The germline V and J ends were trimmed by 7 bases and 0 bases, with 18 bases remaining between them. This CDR3 contains 17 residues. Germline loops: CDR1 MDHEN, CDR2 SYDVKM. This CDR3 is CASIGLWGAPNTGELFF. DNA for the CDR3: TGTGCCAGCATTGGACTGTGGGGGGCCCCGAACACCGGGGAGCTGTTTTTT.

The J gene is TRBJ2-3, the V gene TRBV7-9; the D gene is possibly TRBD2 (6 bases). Looked up from germline, CDR1 is SEHNR and CDR2 is FQNEAQ (reference sequence). This CDR3 is 14 amino acids long. The V gene lost 3 bases and the J gene lost 1 base, with 8 bases spanning the gap. CDR3 nucleotides: TGTGCCAGCAGCTTGGCTAGCGGCACAGATACGCAGTATTTT. Translated, it gives CASSLASGTDTQYF.